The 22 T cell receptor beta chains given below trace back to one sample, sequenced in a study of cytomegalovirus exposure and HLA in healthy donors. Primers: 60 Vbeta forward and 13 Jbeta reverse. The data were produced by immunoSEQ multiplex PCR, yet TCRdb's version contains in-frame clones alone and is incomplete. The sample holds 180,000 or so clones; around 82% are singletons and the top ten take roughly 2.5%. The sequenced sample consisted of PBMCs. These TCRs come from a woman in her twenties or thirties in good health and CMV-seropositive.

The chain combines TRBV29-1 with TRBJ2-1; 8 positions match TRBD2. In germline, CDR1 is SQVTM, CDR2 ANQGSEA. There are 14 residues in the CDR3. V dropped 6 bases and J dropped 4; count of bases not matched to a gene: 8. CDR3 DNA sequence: TGCAGCGTCCGAGAGACGGGGGGGTACAATGAGCAGTTCTTC. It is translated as CSVRETGGYNEQFF.

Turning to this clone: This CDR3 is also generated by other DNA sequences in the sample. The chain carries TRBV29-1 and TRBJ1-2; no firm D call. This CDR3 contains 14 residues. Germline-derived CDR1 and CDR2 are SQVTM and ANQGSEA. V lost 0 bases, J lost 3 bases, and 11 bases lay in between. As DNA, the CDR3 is TGCAGCGTTGAAGAGGGAGTTAAGGACTATGGCTACACCTTC. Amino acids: CSVEEGVKDYGYTF. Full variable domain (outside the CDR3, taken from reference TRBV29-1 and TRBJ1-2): SAVISQKPSRDICQRGTSLTIQCQVDSQVTMMFWYRQQPGQSLTLIATANQGSEATYESGFVIDKFPISRPNLTFSTLTVSNMSPEDSSIYLCSVEEGVKDYGYTFGSGTRLTVV.

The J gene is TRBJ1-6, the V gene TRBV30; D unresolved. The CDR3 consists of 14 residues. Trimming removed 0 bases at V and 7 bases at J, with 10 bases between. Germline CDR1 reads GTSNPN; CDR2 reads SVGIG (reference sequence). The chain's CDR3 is CAWSVAATNSPLHF. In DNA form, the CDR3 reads TGTGCCTGGAGTGTGGCGGCCACCAATTCACCCCTCCACTTT.

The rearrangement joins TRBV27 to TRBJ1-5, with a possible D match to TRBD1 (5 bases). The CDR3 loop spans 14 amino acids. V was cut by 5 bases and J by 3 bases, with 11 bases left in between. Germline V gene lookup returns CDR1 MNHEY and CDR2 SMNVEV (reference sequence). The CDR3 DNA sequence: TGTGCCAGCAGTCGGGGGGGGTTCAATCAGCCCCAGCATTTT. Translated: CASSRGGFNQPQHF.

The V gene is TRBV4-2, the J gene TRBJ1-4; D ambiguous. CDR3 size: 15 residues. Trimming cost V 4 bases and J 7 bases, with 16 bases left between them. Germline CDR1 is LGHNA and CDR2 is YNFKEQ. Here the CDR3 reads CASSLRLVSSEKLFF. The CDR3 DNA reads TGTGCCAGCAGCCTTAGACTTGTCTCTTCTGAAAAACTGTTTTTT.

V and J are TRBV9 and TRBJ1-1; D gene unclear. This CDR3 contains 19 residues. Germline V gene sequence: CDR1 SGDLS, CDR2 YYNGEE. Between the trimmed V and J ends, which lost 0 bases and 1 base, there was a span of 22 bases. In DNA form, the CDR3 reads TGTGCCAGCAGCGTAGGTCTCCCGGACGGACTCTTACCGAACACTGAAGCTTTCTTT. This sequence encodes CASSVGLPDGLLPNTEAFF. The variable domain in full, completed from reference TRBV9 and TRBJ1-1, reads DSGVTQTPKHLITATGQRVTLRCSPRSGDLSVYWYQQSLDQGLQFLIQYYNGEERAKGNILERFSAQQFPDLHSELNLSSLELGDSALYFCASSVGLPDGLLPNTEAFFGQGTRLTVV.

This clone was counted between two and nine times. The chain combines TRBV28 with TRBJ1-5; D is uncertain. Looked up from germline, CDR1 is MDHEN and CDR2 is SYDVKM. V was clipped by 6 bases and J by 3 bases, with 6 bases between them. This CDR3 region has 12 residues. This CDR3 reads CASRAPNQPQHF. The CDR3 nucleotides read TGTGCCAGCAGGGCCCCCAATCAGCCCCAGCATTTT.

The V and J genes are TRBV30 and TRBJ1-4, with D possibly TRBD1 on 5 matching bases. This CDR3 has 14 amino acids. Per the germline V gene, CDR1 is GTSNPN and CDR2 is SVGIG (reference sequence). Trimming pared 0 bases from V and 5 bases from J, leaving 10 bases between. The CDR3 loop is CAWSVSGWNEKLFF. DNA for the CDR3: TGTGCCTGGAGTGTATCAGGGTGGAATGAAAAACTGTTTTTT.

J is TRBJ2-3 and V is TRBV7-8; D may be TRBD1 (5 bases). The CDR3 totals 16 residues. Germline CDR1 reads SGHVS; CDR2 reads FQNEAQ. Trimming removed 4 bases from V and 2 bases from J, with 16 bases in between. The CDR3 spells CASSSDRRILTDTQYF. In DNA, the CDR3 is TGTGCCAGCAGCTCTGACAGACGTATACTCACAGATACGCAGTATTTT.

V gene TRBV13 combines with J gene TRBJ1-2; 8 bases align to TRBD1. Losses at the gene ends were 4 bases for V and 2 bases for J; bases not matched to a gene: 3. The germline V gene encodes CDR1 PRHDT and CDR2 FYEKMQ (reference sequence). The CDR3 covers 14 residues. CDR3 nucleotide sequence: TGTGCCAGCAGCTCAGGACAGGGCAACTATGGCTACACCTTC. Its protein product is CASSSGQGNYGYTF.

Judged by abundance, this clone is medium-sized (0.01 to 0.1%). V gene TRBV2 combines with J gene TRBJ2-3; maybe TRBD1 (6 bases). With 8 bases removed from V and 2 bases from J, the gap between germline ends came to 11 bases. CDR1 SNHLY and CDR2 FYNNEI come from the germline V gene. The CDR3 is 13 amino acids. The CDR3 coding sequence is TGTGCCAGCGCAGGGGATTTCACAGATACGCAGTATTTT. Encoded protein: CASAGDFTDTQYF.

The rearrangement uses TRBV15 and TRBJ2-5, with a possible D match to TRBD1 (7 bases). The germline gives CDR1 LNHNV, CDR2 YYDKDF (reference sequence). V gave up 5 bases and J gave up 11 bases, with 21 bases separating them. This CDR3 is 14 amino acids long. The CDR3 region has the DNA TGTGCCACCAGCCCGGGACAGCCAACGGGGGAGCAGTACTTC. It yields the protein CATSPGQPTGEQYF.

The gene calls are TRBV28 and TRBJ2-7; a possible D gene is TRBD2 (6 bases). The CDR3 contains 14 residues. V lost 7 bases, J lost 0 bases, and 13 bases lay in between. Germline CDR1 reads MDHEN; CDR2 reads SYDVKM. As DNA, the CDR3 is TGTGCCAGCACGAAGGCGGGGTCCTCCTACGAGCAGTACTTC. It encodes CASTKAGSSYEQYF.

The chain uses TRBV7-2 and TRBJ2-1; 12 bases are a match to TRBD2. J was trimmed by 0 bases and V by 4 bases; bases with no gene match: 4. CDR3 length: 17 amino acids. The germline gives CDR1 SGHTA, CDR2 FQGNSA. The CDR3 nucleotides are TGTGCCAGCAGCTGGACTAGCGGGGTCGACTCCTACAATGAGCAGTTCTTC. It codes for CASSWTSGVDSYNEQFF. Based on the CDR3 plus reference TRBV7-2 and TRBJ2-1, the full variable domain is GAGVSQSPSNKVTEKGKDVELRCDPISGHTALYWYRQSLGQGLEFLIYFQGNSAPDKSGLPSDRFSAERTGGSVSTLTIQRTQQEDSAVYLCASSWTSGVDSYNEQFFGPGTRLTVL.

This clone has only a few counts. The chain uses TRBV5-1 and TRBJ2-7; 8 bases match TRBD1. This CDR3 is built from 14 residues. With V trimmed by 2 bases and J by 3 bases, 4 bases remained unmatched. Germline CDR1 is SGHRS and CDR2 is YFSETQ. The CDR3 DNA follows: TGCGCCAGCAGCTTAGGGACAGGACGCTACGAGCAGTACTTC. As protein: CASSLGTGRYEQYF. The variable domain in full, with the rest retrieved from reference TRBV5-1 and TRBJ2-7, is KAGVTQTPRYLIKTRGQQVTLSCSPISGHRSVSWYQQTPGQGLQFLFEYFSETQRNKGNFPGRFSGRQFSNSRSEMNVSTLELGDSALYLCASSLGTGRYEQYFGPGTRLTVT.

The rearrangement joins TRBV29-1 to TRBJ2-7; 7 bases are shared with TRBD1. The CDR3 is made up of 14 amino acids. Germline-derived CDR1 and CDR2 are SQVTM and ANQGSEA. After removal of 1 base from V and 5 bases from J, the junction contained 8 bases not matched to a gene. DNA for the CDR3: TGCAGCGTTGAAGTTAGAGGGGGCCTTGACGAGCAGTACTTC. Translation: CSVEVRGGLDEQYF.

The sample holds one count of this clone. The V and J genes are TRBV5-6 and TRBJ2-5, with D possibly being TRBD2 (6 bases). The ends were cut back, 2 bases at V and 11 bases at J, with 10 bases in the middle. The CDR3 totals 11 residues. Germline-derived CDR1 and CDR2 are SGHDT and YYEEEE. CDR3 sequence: CASSLNREQYF. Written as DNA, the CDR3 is TGTGCCAGCAGCTTAAATCGGGAGCAGTACTTC.

The CDR3 reads CASSEPLAGGTGELFF. Written as DNA, the CDR3 is TGTGCCAGCAGTGAACCCCTAGCGGGGGGCACCGGGGAGCTGTTTTTT. This chain links TRBV2 with TRBJ2-2; 11 nucleotides line up with TRBD2. CDR1 and CDR2 from the germline V gene are SNHLY and FYNNEI. CDR3 length: 16 residues. V dropped 2 bases and J dropped 4; count of bases not matched to a gene: 3.

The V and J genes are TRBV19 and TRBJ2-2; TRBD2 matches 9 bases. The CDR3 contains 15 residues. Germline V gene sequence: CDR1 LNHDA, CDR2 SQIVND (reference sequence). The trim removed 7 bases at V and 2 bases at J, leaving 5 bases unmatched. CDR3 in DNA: TGTGCCAGTACCCGACTAGCGGATAACACCGGGGAGCTGTTTTTT. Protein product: CASTRLADNTGELFF.

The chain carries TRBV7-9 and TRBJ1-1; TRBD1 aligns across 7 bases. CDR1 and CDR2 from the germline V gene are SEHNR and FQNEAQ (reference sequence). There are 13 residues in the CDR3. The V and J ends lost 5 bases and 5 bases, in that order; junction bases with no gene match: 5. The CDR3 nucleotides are TGTGCCAGCAGCCGACAGGGAAGAACTGAAGCTTTCTTT. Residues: CASSRQGRTEAFF.

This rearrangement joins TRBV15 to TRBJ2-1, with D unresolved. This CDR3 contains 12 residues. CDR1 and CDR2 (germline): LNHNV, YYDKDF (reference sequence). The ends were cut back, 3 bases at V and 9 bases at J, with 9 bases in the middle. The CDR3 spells CATSRPRFEQFF. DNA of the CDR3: TGTGCCACCAGCAGGCCCAGGTTTGAGCAGTTCTTC.

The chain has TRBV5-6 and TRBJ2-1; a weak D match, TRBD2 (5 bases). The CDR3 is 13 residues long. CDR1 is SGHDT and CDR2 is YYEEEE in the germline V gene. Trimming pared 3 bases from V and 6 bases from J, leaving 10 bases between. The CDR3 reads CASSWTGVNEQFF. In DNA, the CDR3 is TGTGCCAGCAGCTGGACCGGGGTCAATGAGCAGTTCTTC. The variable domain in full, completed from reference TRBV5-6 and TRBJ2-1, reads DAGVTQSPTHLIKTRGQQVTLRCSPKSGHDTVSWYQQALGQGPQFIFQYYEEEERQRGNFPDRFSGHQFPNYSSELNVNALLLGDSALYLCASSWTGVNEQFFGPGTRLTVL.